In this sample, the clone carrying this TCR beta chain turned up many times. The sample is drawn from a study of human T cells and chemical hapten exposure. TCRdb reprocessed the RACE reads via MiXCR and lists one record per CDR3 protein. In the table there are about 100,000 distinct CDR3 sequences, 10% to 12% of which are singletons. Stated time point: patch test 2, 6 weeks after DPC sensitization. Specified treatment: therapeutic diphenylcyclopropenone sensitization with weekly scalp DPC. The CDR3 spans 14 residues. Germline lookup yields CDR1 LNHNV and CDR2 YYDKDF (reference sequence). V lost 3 bases and J lost 5, with 11 bases in between.

The TCR was taken from a woman aged 40-49 years with alopecia areata. Some clones in this sample may be carry-over from other donors' samples. This chain joins TRBV15 and TRBJ1-5; no clear D gene. The sample in question was whole blood, obtained in connection with sensitization to the hapten diphenylcyclopropenone (DPC). CDR3: CATSRGGEYQPQHF. CDR3 DNA: TGTGCCACCAGCAGGGGTGGGGAGTATCAGCCCCAGCATTTT.